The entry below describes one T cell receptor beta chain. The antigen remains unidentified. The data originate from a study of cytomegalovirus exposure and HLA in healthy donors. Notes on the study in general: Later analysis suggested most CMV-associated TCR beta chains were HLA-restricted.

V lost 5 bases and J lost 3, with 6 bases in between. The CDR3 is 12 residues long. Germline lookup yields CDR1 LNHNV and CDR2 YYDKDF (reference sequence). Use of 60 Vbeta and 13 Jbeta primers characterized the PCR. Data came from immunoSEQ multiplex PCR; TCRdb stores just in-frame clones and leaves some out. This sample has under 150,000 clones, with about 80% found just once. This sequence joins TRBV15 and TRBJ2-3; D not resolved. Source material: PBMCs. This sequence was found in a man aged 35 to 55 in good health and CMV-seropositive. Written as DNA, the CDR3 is TGTGCCACCAGCGATCGGACAGATACGCAGTATTTT. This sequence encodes CATSDRTDTQYF.